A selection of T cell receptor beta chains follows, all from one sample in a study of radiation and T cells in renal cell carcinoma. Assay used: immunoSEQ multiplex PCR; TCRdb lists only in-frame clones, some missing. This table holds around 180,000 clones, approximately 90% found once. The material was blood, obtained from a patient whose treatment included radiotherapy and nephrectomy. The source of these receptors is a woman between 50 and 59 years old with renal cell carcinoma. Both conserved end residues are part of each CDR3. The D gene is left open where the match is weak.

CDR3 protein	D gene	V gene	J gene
CASSEVWGSNYGYTF	-	TRBV6-1	TRBJ1-2
CASRPRQLTGELFF	-	TRBV6-5	TRBJ2-2
CASSISTAPSYEQYF	-	TRBV19	TRBJ2-7
CSGRENTEAFF	-	TRBV20-1	TRBJ1-1
CASSPDRGEEKLFF	TRBD1	TRBV10-2	TRBJ1-4
CASSDGWGMRETQYF	-	TRBV6-1	TRBJ2-5
CASSPGQAYTF	TRBD1	TRBV18	TRBJ1-2
CASRMRGNHEQYF	-	TRBV6-5	TRBJ2-7
CASSRVPRDTEAFF	-	TRBV5-4	TRBJ1-1
CATSQTWSGVQTGTEAFF	-	TRBV15	TRBJ1-1
CASSEEGRNTEAFF	-	TRBV2	TRBJ1-1
CASSASRAVGEKLFF	-	TRBV9	TRBJ1-4
CASSLGLAGFETQYF	TRBD2	TRBV7-9	TRBJ2-5
CASSLGGVSGNTIYF	-	TRBV27	TRBJ1-3
CASSSQGAGGADTQYF	TRBD2	TRBV5-1	TRBJ2-3
CASTAGRGDTDTQYF	TRBD2	TRBV6-5	TRBJ2-3
CASSRLRNTEAFF	-	TRBV11-3	TRBJ1-1
CASSLVGTGNEKLFF	TRBD1	TRBV5-4	TRBJ1-4
CSVEAVYGYTF	-	TRBV29-1	TRBJ1-2
CASSAGQAIYNEQFF	TRBD1	TRBV7-2	TRBJ2-1
CSVEDSGPDRRNTEAFF	-	TRBV29-1	TRBJ1-1
CASTTDRGYTGELFF	TRBD1	TRBV19	TRBJ2-2
CASSYSWNTEAFF	-	TRBV6-5	TRBJ1-1
CASSPPGATNTEAFF	-	TRBV6-5	TRBJ1-1
CASSPRSGEAFF	-	TRBV19	TRBJ1-1
CASRPSDREETQYF	-	TRBV6-6	TRBJ2-5
CASSQDPDTGELFF	-	TRBV4-3	TRBJ2-2
CSVGNRDRGSYEQYF	TRBD1	TRBV29-1	TRBJ2-7
CASSLDPGLAAYTGELFF	TRBD2	TRBV7-8	TRBJ2-2
CASSGRQALSLSAVF	-	TRBV2	TRBJ2-1
CASSVAAGNYGYTF	-	TRBV9	TRBJ1-2
CASSIGQGDYSNQPQHF	TRBD1	TRBV19	TRBJ1-5
CASSPQSADEQFF	-	TRBV7-2	TRBJ2-1
CASISRGQGNEKLFF	TRBD1	TRBV2	TRBJ1-4
CASSQEGNTEAFF	-	TRBV14	TRBJ1-1
CASSEWGGSYEQYF	-	TRBV2	TRBJ2-7
CASSLARGDTEAFF	-	TRBV7-9	TRBJ1-1
CATRRAPGANVLTF	-	TRBV15	TRBJ2-6
CASSALAGGYNEQFF	TRBD2	TRBV6-1	TRBJ2-1
CASSPRDYYNEQFF	-	TRBV7-9	TRBJ2-1
CASSSGGPFHNEQFF	TRBD2	TRBV9	TRBJ2-1
CASSSLTGGGETQYF	TRBD1	TRBV5-1	TRBJ2-5
CASSYSGAGTGYTF	-	TRBV6-5	TRBJ1-2
CASSSGRTEAFF	-	TRBV5-1	TRBJ1-1
CASKSLLLGGNQPQHF	-	TRBV19	TRBJ1-5
CAIRSDFNSPLHF	-	TRBV10-3	TRBJ1-6
CASSVTYQETQYF	-	TRBV5-4	TRBJ2-5
CASSEGMNTEAFF	-	TRBV9	TRBJ1-1
CATTDGGASTDTQYF	-	TRBV15	TRBJ2-3
CASSLTTVGGDGYTF	-	TRBV5-1	TRBJ1-2
CASSPQRGPPPIYF	-	TRBV7-8	TRBJ1-3